What follows is one T cell receptor (beta chain) and its context. The method was immunoSEQ multiplex PCR; TCRdb's version includes in-frame clones alone and lacks a portion of them. The data hold about 40,000 clones, with over 70% observed a single time. These data are taken from a study of T cell changes during pregnancy in multiple sclerosis. The CDR3 length is 16 residues. Germline V gene data show CDR1 as SGDLS and CDR2 as YYNGEE. V trimming: 3 bases; J trimming: 1 base; junction bases outside the gene matches: 5. The sequencing here drew on peripheral blood, taken in the first trimester of pregnancy. The receptor was isolated from a female donor in good health, enrolled as a control in a pregnancy study. The chain is built from TRBV9 and TRBJ2-3, with 10 bases matching TRBD2. The CDR3 reads CASSASAGGGTDTQYF. Written as DNA, the CDR3 is TGTGCCAGCAGCGCCTCAGCGGGAGGGGGCACAGATACGCAGTATTTT.